This passage covers 16 T cell receptor beta chains from one sample sequenced in a study of blood T cell repertoires in COVID-19. Clones were sequenced by immunoSEQ multiplex PCR, and TCRdb holds only the in-frame ones, with some missing. Of 35,000 to 50,000 clones in the sample, approximately 80% are singletons; the top ten hold roughly 10%. The sequenced sample consisted of peripheral blood. These receptors were collected from a man aged 55 to 70 in a cohort sampled during active COVID-19.

The chain is built from TRBV7-2 and TRBJ1-4, with no clear D. V was cut by 5 bases and J by 0 bases, with 16 bases left in between. CDR1 is SGHTA and CDR2 is FQGNSA in the germline V gene. The CDR3 contains 17 residues. CDR3 region: CASSLGRGFATNEKLFF. The CDR3 DNA is TGTGCCAGCAGCCTCGGGCGGGGTTTTGCAACTAATGAAAAACTGTTTTTT.

This CDR3 is CASSPQGSYNSPLHF. DNA of the CDR3: TGTGCCAGCAGTCCACAGGGATCCTATAATTCACCCCTCCACTTT. V gene TRBV27 combines with J gene TRBJ1-6; possibly TRBD1 for D (6 bases). The CDR3 has 15 amino acids. The germline V and J ends were trimmed by 5 bases and 1 base, with 9 bases remaining between them. Germline loops: CDR1 MNHEY, CDR2 SMNVEV (reference sequence).

The chain uses TRBV19 and TRBJ2-7; D possibly corresponds to TRBD2 (5 bases). V shed 5 bases and J shed 2 bases, with 13 bases lying between them. The length of the CDR3 is 14 residues. Germline CDR1 and CDR2: LNHDA and SQIVND (reference sequence). CDR3 coding DNA: TGTGCCAGTAGTTCGAGCCCGACTACCTACGAGCAGTACTTC. Its translation: CASSSSPTTYEQYF.

This chain uses TRBV19 with TRBJ2-5; 9 bases match TRBD1. CDR1 and CDR2 from the germline V gene are LNHDA and SQIVND (reference sequence). With V trimmed by 5 bases and J by 3 bases, 4 bases remained unmatched. This CDR3 has 14 amino acids. CDR3 in amino acids: CASSSRTGEETQYF. The CDR3 DNA follows: TGTGCCAGTAGTTCAAGGACAGGGGAAGAGACCCAGTACTTC.

The chain links TRBV11-2 to TRBJ1-1, with TRBD1 as a possible D gene (6 bases). Trimming left V 1 base short and J 3 bases short, with 6 bases between. This CDR3 has 13 residues. Germline V lookup: CDR1 SGHAT, CDR2 FQNNGV. The CDR3 DNA reads as TGTGCCAGCAGCTTAGGGACAGACACTGAAGCTTTCTTT. This gives the protein CASSLGTDTEAFF.

CDR3 sequence (DNA): TGCGCCAGCAGCTTGGCCGAGGGGGCGCATGAGCAGTTCTTC. Its translation is CASSLAEGAHEQFF. This chain joins TRBV5-1 and TRBJ2-1, with TRBD1 matching over 7 bases. The CDR3 runs 14 residues. Germline loops: CDR1 SGHRS, CDR2 YFSETQ. The junction had 5 bases not matched to a gene; V was cut back by 0 bases and J by 8 bases.

The chain employs TRBV7-9 and TRBJ2-5; TRBD1 matches 7 bases. The CDR3 is made up of 16 amino acids. The V and J ends lost 5 bases and 2 bases, in that order; junction bases with no gene match: 11. CDR1 and CDR2 (germline): SEHNR, FQNEAQ (reference sequence). The CDR3 reads CASSPRGGDRQETQYF. The CDR3 nucleotides are TGTGCCAGCAGCCCCAGAGGGGGCGATCGGCAAGAGACCCAGTACTTC.

The chain couples TRBV6-1 to TRBJ2-5; possibly TRBD2 for D (5 bases). Germline V gene lookup returns CDR1 MNHNS and CDR2 SASEGT. With 4 bases removed from V and 4 bases from J, the gap between germline ends came to 22 bases. The CDR3 is made up of 17 amino acids. The CDR3 DNA reads TGTGCCAGCAGTGGTCGGAGCGGAAGGTTGATCTCAGAGACCCAGTACTTC. Protein sequence: CASSGRSGRLISETQYF.

The chain employs TRBV27 and TRBJ1-6, with 9 nucleotides matching TRBD1. The CDR3 consists of 16 residues. The V and J ends lost 6 bases and 7 bases, in that order; junction bases with no gene match: 10. Germline CDR1 is MNHEY and CDR2 is SMNVEV (reference sequence). CDR3 residues: CASRFKGTGLNSPLHF. CDR3 nucleotide sequence: TGTGCCAGCAGGTTTAAGGGGACAGGGTTAAATTCACCCCTCCACTTT.

The chain joins TRBV11-3 to TRBJ2-3; 8 nucleotides line up with TRBD2. V lost 0 bases and J lost 7; bases outside the gene matches: 9. The CDR3 length is 16 residues. CDR1 and CDR2 (germline): SGHNT, YENEEA. The DNA for the CDR3 is TGTGCCAGCAGCTTAGATTCCGGGAGGGCCCTTCATACGCAGTATTTT. Protein product: CASSLDSGRALHTQYF.

This clone occurred a few times. The CDR3 is CASSQGDRGNSPLHF. The CDR3 DNA follows: TGTGCCAGCAGCCAAGGGGACAGGGGTAATTCACCCCTCCACTTT. V gene TRBV3-1 (or the pseudogene TRBV3-2) combines with J gene TRBJ1-6, with 10 positions matching TRBD1. Germline CDR1 reads LGHDT; CDR2 reads YNNKEL (reference sequence). The CDR3 extends over 15 amino acids. The V gene end was trimmed by 1 base and the J gene end by 6 bases; junction bases not matched to a gene: 0.

The chain combines TRBV7-2 with TRBJ2-5, with 9 bases identical to TRBD2. Germline CDR1 reads SGHTA; CDR2 reads FQGNSA. After removal of 0 bases from V and 7 bases from J, the junction contained 9 bases not matched to a gene. This CDR3 spans 16 amino acids. Here the CDR3 reads CASSLAPTSGPPTQYF. Here the CDR3 DNA reads TGTGCCAGCAGCTTAGCCCCGACTAGCGGCCCCCCGACCCAGTACTTC.

In this sample, this clone is medium-sized. The chain employs TRBV28 and TRBJ2-3; D remains ambiguous. The V gene lost 2 bases and the J gene lost 2 bases, with 8 bases spanning the gap. CDR3 length equals 14 residues. Germline V gene sequence: CDR1 MDHEN, CDR2 SYDVKM. CDR3 sequence reads: CASSLLPPTDTQYF. CDR3 nucleotide sequence: TGTGCCAGCAGTTTACTACCCCCCACAGATACGCAGTATTTT.

In DNA form, the CDR3 reads TGTGCCAGCAGACCGGGACAGGGGCACACTGAAGCTTTCTTT. Amino acids: CASRPGQGHTEAFF. This chain links TRBV7-2 with TRBJ1-1, with 10 bases fitting TRBD1. The V gene's germline CDR1 is SGHTA and CDR2 FQGNSA. There are 14 residues in the CDR3. The ends lost 6 bases at V and 3 bases at J; junction bases unmatched: 4.

The V and J genes are TRBV3-1 (or the pseudogene TRBV3-2) and TRBJ2-7; tentatively, D is TRBD1 (5 bases). This CDR3 region has 14 residues. V was clipped by 4 bases and J by 6 bases, with 16 bases between them. In germline, CDR1 is LGHDT, CDR2 YNNKEL (reference sequence). CDR3 residues: CASSPRGQGGEQYF. The CDR3, as DNA: TGTGCCAGCAGCCCCCGTGGGCAGGGCGGCGAGCAGTACTTC.

The chain links TRBV27 to TRBJ2-5; the match to TRBD2 covers 7 bases. Germline-derived CDR1 and CDR2 are MNHEY and SMNVEV (reference sequence). The CDR3 is made up of 14 amino acids. Trimming at V came to 5 bases and at J to 4 bases, leaving 7 bases not matched to a gene. CDR3 sequence: CASSPQTSTETQYF. For the CDR3, the DNA is TGTGCCAGCAGTCCTCAGACTAGCACAGAGACCCAGTACTTC.